This TCR beta chain emerged from a study of T cell repertoires in cytomegalovirus infection. Concerning this clonotype: Antigen: not known.

Findings of the study overall: CMV-specific TCR beta clonotypes restricted by HLA-C were the ones dominating the ex vivo response.

TCRdb processed the reads anew with MiXCR; each CDR3 protein has one entry. This sample has about 920,000 distinct CDR3 sequences; approximately 30% occur once, and the top ten carry around 15%. This material consisted of cultured CD8+ T cells from PBMCs, taken from culture after CMV antigen stimulation. The receptor was isolated from a human donor in good health (CMV status not recorded). Some clones in this sample may be carry-over from other donors' samples.

As DNA, the CDR3 is TGTGCCAGCAGATATGAGCGGGGGACCTCGTTGGATACGCAGTATTTT. It codes for CASRYERGTSLDTQYF. The chain joins TRBV11-1 to TRBJ2-3; 8 bases are a match to TRBD2. Germline V gene sequence: CDR1 SGHAT, CDR2 FQDESV (reference sequence). CDR3 length: 16 residues. The trim removed 6 bases at V and 6 bases at J, leaving 14 bases unmatched.